The 10 T cell receptor beta chains below all came from one sample that was sequenced in a study of blood T cell repertoires in COVID-19. The method was immunoSEQ multiplex PCR; TCRdb's version includes in-frame clones alone and lacks a portion of them. The data contain roughly 67,000 clones, 83% of them singletons. Material: peripheral blood. Receptors were obtained from a woman in her sixties with acute or convalescent COVID-19.

The chain uses TRBV11-2 and TRBJ2-2; possibly TRBD2 for D (5 bases). The V and J ends lost 4 bases and 4 bases respectively, with 10 bases between them. CDR1 and CDR2 from the germline V gene are SGHAT and FQNNGV. The CDR3 has 14 residues. The CDR3 bases are TGTGCCAGCAGCTCCCGGGGTTCCACCGGGGAGCTGTTTTTT. Its translation: CASSSRGSTGELFF. Based on the CDR3 plus reference TRBV11-2 and TRBJ2-2, the full variable domain is EAGVAQSPRYKIIEKRQSVAFWCNPISGHATLYWYQQILGQGPKLLIQFQNNGVVDDSQLPKDRFSAERLKGVDSTLKIQPAKLEDSAVYLCASSSRGSTGELFFGEGSRLTVL.

V gene TRBV2 combines with J gene TRBJ1-6; no definite D call. This CDR3 contains 14 residues. V was clipped by 6 bases and J by 10 bases, with 16 bases between them. CDR1 and CDR2 from the germline V gene are SNHLY and FYNNEI. The CDR3 nucleotides read TGTGCCAGCAGAGCGGACCTTACCAGGTCACCCCTCCACTTT. The encoded protein is CASRADLTRSPLHF.

The chain has TRBV5-6 and TRBJ1-1; TRBD1 might be the D (6 bases). Per the germline V gene, CDR1 is SGHDT and CDR2 is YYEEEE. The germline V and J ends were trimmed by 1 base and 1 base, with 14 bases remaining between them. The CDR3 sequence is 16 residues long. The CDR3 DNA follows: TGTGCCAGCAGCTTGTTTGGGGGCCAAAAGAACACTGAAGCTTTCTTT. Translated, it gives CASSLFGGQKNTEAFF.

This clone was recorded once. This sequence joins TRBV24-1 and TRBJ1-3, with D tentatively TRBD1 (5 bases). The germline V gene has CDR1 KGHDR and CDR2 SFDVKD. The V end was cut by 0 bases, the J end by 3 bases, with 14 bases between. The CDR3 contains 17 residues. CDR3 amino acids: CATSDLPGPMGGNTIYF. CDR3 DNA sequence: TGTGCCACCAGTGATTTGCCAGGGCCGATGGGTGGAAACACCATATATTTT.

This clone was picked up a small number of times. The gene calls are TRBV21-1 and TRBJ2-7; the table names TRBD2, a call not compared with the DNA. TRBV21-1 is given as a pseudogene. This CDR3 is built from 19 residues. DNA for the CDR3: TGTGCCAGCAGCAAAAGACTTATGGGGACTAGCGGGGACACCTACGAGCAGTACTTC. Amino acids: CASSKRLMGTSGDTYEQYF.

V gene TRBV20-1 combines with J gene TRBJ1-4; D is unresolved. V was trimmed by 3 bases and J by 5 bases, leaving 16 bases between them. The CDR3 runs 15 residues. CDR1 is DFQATT, CDR2 SNEGSKA, per germline (reference sequence). The CDR3 DNA sequence: TGCAGTGCTAGTTTGATGTCAGCGAGGAATGAAAAACTGTTTTTT. It codes for CSASLMSARNEKLFF.

This clone was seen only once. The rearrangement joins TRBV3-1 (or the pseudogene TRBV3-2) to TRBJ2-3; no reliable D call. The CDR3 loop spans 15 amino acids. V lost 1 base and J 4 bases, leaving 12 bases between the germline ends. The germline gives CDR1 LGHDT, CDR2 YNNKEL (reference sequence). This CDR3 reads CASSQGPGPADTQYF. The CDR3, as DNA: TGTGCCAGCAGCCAAGGCCCAGGTCCAGCAGATACGCAGTATTTT.

The chain carries TRBV5-1 and TRBJ1-1, with unresolved D. The CDR3 has 14 amino acids. The germline V and J ends were trimmed by 3 bases and 4 bases, with 13 bases remaining between them. Germline CDR1 and CDR2: SGHRS and YFSETQ. The CDR3 loop reads CASSSIGDSTEAFF. Here the CDR3 DNA reads TGCGCCAGCAGCTCCATCGGAGATAGCACTGAAGCTTTCTTT.

V is TRBV3-1 (or the pseudogene TRBV3-2) and J is TRBJ1-6; maybe TRBD1 (5 bases). Trimming pared 2 bases from V and 7 bases from J, leaving 12 bases between. The germline gives CDR1 LGHDT, CDR2 YNNKEL (reference sequence). This CDR3 region has 15 residues. Here the CDR3 reads CASSQRAGSNSPLHF. The CDR3 DNA sequence: TGTGCCAGCAGCCAACGAGCAGGGTCCAATTCACCCCTCCACTTT.

The V call is TRBV7-9, the J call TRBJ1-2, with TRBD1 matching over 12 bases. V was clipped by 1 base and J by 2 bases; unmatched bases: 2. The CDR3 has 16 amino acids. Germline V lookup: CDR1 SEHNR, CDR2 FQNEAQ (reference sequence). The CDR3 protein is CASSLGGTGGNYGYTF. CDR3 in DNA: TGTGCCAGCAGCTTAGGTGGGACAGGGGGCAACTATGGCTACACCTTC.